The 24 T cell receptor beta chains given below trace back to one sample, sequenced in a study of T cells expressing NK-cell markers. TCRdb reanalyzed the 5' RACE reads, giving one entry per CDR3 protein sequence and no DNA. Its table records 250,000 or so distinct CDR3 sequences. The specimen was blood T cells: a sorted CD56 or NKG2C T cell subset, CD4+ or CD8+ T cells, or bulk PBMC T cells (not recorded which). The receptors derive from a woman between 18 and 70 years old in good health.

The chain recombines TRBV7-2 with TRBJ2-5; the TCRdb D gene call, TRBD2, has no DNA to confirm it. The CDR3 extends over 16 amino acids. Per germline, CDR1 SGHTA and CDR2 FQGNSA. CDR3 in amino acids: CASSPSWGAGQETQYF.

The genes are TRBV27 and TRBJ1-2. Germline V CDR1 and CDR2: MNHEY, SMNVEV (reference sequence). The CDR3 sequence is 12 residues long. CDR3 protein: CASSLAGDGYTF.

The chain is built from TRBV4-2 and TRBJ2-2; lacking DNA, the TRBD1 call made by TCRdb goes unchecked. Germline V lookup: CDR1 LGHNA, CDR2 YNFKEQ. The CDR3 runs 16 residues. This chain's CDR3 is CASSQGDRGNTGELFF.

This chain links TRBV6-4 with TRBJ2-3; the TRBD2 assignment by TCRdb is unverifiable without DNA. The CDR3 covers 15 residues. Germline V CDR1 and CDR2: MRHNA, SNTAGT. CDR3: CASSHGTSGADTQYF.

J is TRBJ2-1 and V is TRBV14; as DNA is missing, the TRBD2 call by TCRdb cannot be tested. The CDR3 loop spans 18 amino acids. Germline CDR1 and CDR2: SGHDN and FVKESK. CDR3: CASSQDPLGLAGNNEQFF.

This chain joins TRBV5-5 and TRBJ2-1; TCRdb's D gene call, TRBD2, goes unchecked for lack of DNA. The CDR3 spans 18 residues. Per the germline V gene, CDR1 is SGHKS and CDR2 is YYEKEE (reference sequence). This chain's CDR3 is CASGLTLTGLAIDNEQFF.

The V call is TRBV7-7, the J call TRBJ2-2; lacking DNA, the TRBD2 call made by TCRdb goes unchecked. The germline CDR1 and CDR2 sequences are SSHAT and FNYEAQ (reference sequence). The CDR3 covers 15 residues. This chain's CDR3 is CASSPRTSGIGELFF.

The V call is TRBV12-3 or TRBV12-4, the J call TRBJ2-2; the TCRdb call, TRBD2, lacks DNA for checking. This CDR3 has 19 residues. CDR3 protein: CASSPLPLGLAKNTGELFF.

V is TRBV6-1 and J is TRBJ2-5; the D call from TCRdb, TRBD2, cannot be confirmed without DNA. The CDR3 runs 16 residues. Germline V gene sequence: CDR1 MNHNS, CDR2 SASEGT. The CDR3 region is CASRTGTSGGQETQYF.

The V call is TRBV7-3, the J call TRBJ1-6; TCRdb gives TRBD1 as the D gene, but with no DNA this cannot be confirmed. Per the germline V gene, CDR1 is SGHTA and CDR2 is FQGTGA. This CDR3 has 14 amino acids. This chain's CDR3 is CASSLKGIDSPLHF.

The CDR3 loop reads CSAQRQEVGYGYTF. The rearrangement links TRBV20-1 to TRBJ1-2. CDR1 DFQATT and CDR2 SNEGSKA come from the germline V gene (reference sequence). This CDR3 region has 14 residues.

This chain links TRBV12-3 or TRBV12-4 with TRBJ1-2. The CDR3 has 13 residues. CDR3 amino acids: CASSLRSRDGYTF.

V is TRBV5-1 and J is TRBJ2-7; TCRdb designates TRBD1, a call that cannot be tested without DNA. Germline lookup yields CDR1 SGHRS and CDR2 YFSETQ. CDR3 size: 11 residues. CDR3 in amino acids: CGGTENYEQYF.

The chain links TRBV6-5 to TRBJ2-7. Germline V gene data show CDR1 as MNHEY and CDR2 as SVGAGI. The CDR3 consists of 12 residues. The CDR3 sequence: CASSYGTKEQYF.

This chain connects TRBV12-5 to TRBJ1-5; TCRdb's D call of TRBD1 is untestable without DNA. The CDR3 is 16 residues long. Per the germline V gene, CDR1 is LGHNT and CDR2 is FRNRAP. CDR3 protein: CASGTPDGYSNQPQHF.

The V gene is TRBV20-1, the J gene TRBJ2-4; as DNA is missing, the TRBD1 call by TCRdb cannot be tested. Germline-derived CDR1 and CDR2 are DFQATT and SNEGSKA (reference sequence). This CDR3 is built from 16 residues. Here the CDR3 reads CSARDRTGGAKNIQYF.

V gene TRBV20-1 combines with J gene TRBJ2-2; TCRdb outputs TRBD1, but without DNA this stays unchecked. Germline loops: CDR1 DFQATT, CDR2 SNEGSKA (reference sequence). The CDR3 runs to 14 residues. CDR3 in amino acids: CSAPRDGNTGELFF.

The V and J genes are TRBV7-2 and TRBJ1-5; TCRdb lists TRBD1, though no DNA is available to test this call. Germline assignment: CDR1 SGHTA and CDR2 FQGNSA. This CDR3 is 15 amino acids long. The CDR3 loop is CASSWDSYSNQPQHF.

The chain recombines TRBV6-1 with TRBJ1-1; the D gene TCRdb calls, TRBD1, cannot be checked with no DNA. CDR3 length: 14 residues. Germline V gene sequence: CDR1 MNHNS, CDR2 SASEGT. The CDR3: CASHPWQGDTEAFF.

The rearrangement links TRBV5-4 to TRBJ2-3; the TRBD2 assignment by TCRdb is unverifiable without DNA. Germline-derived CDR1 and CDR2 are SGHNT and YYREEE (reference sequence). This CDR3 comprises 16 residues. The CDR3 spells CASSSIAGGPPDTQYF.

The rearrangement uses TRBV9 and TRBJ2-2; TCRdb's D gene call, TRBD2, goes unchecked for lack of DNA. CDR3 size: 12 residues. CDR1 and CDR2 (germline): SGDLS, YYNGEE. The CDR3 spells CASLGESGELFF.

The genes are TRBV11-2 and TRBJ1-1. CDR1 is SGHAT, CDR2 FQNNGV, per germline. The CDR3 covers 15 residues. CDR3 region: CASSSPRGGGTEAFF.

The chain combines TRBV20-1 with TRBJ2-7; the D call of TRBD1 rests on TCRdb alone, since no DNA is present to check it. This CDR3 has 15 residues. Germline assignment: CDR1 DFQATT and CDR2 SNEGSKA (reference sequence). This CDR3 reads CSARATRVTSYEQYF.

V is TRBV12-3 or TRBV12-4 and J is TRBJ2-2; the TCRdb call, TRBD1, lacks DNA for checking. The CDR3 totals 16 residues. The chain's CDR3 is CASNHGQGKNTGELFF.